Below, one TCR beta chain is given with its context. Its antigen has not been determined. No quality values exist for individual bases; no much larger clone is one base distant. V and J lose 2 bases and 5 bases, and a span of 9 bases separates them. The CDR1 and CDR2 encoded by the germline V gene are MNHEY and SVGAGI. The CDR3 runs 13 amino acids, cysteine and phenylalanine included. The only DNA kept is the CDR3, 39 bases in frame from the first base. Libraries were prepared through the immunoSEQ multiplex PCR assay. The multiplex PCR relied on a mix of 60 forward primers for TCR Vbeta segments and 13 reverse primers for TCR Jbeta segments. The CDR3 region of rearranged TCR beta genes was amplified from genomic DNA by a multiplex PCR assay. Amplified TCR beta libraries were sequenced as 87-base-pair reads on the Illumina HiSeq System. As for how the authors treated the data: Across the roughly 640 repertoires, a later analysis counted some 81 million unique TCR beta chains, 9.5 million to 13 million of which were shared by at least two donors. Raw reads were error-corrected and collapsed into unique sequences with a nearest-neighbor algorithm that merged closely related sequences to remove PCR and sequencing errors. V, D and J gene segments were assigned by aligning CDR3 sequences to IMGT reference sequences. For a sequence to be retained, at least a six-nucleotide match to both a V gene segment and a J gene segment was required. Rearrangements were called productive when the CDR3 lacked stop codons and stayed in frame with V and J; all others were non-productive. Following IMGT convention, CDR3 was defined as the stretch from the second conserved V-encoded cysteine up to the conserved J-encoded phenylalanine. In an earlier analysis of 500 to 650 of the donors, sequences lacking an unambiguous match to a single V gene segment were excluded. An earlier analysis of 550 to 650 of the donors classified V segments as functional when productive rearrangements were above 56.7% and as segregating when the standard deviation between donors was above 5%. A statistical classification framework was built to diagnose cytomegalovirus status from the catalog of TCR beta chain sequences. In a later analysis, TCR nucleotide sequences were compared against IMGT/GENE-DB human TR gene sequences so that V and J genes could be assigned. A later analysis assigned CDR3 sequences and most-parsimonious VDJ recombination scenarios with the TCRdist pipeline. In a later analysis, every TCR beta chain was defined by the combination of its CDR3 amino acid sequence and its V-gene family, and reads without a unique V-gene family were dropped. A later analysis removed several hundred highly shared, low-generation-probability nucleotide sequences to deal with suspected cross-contamination and a sequencing artifact. In a later analysis, a clonal expansion index for each public chain was calculated from normalized within-repertoire ranks of inferred template counts. In a later analysis, generation probabilities were computed using a VDJ recombination model fitted to out-of-frame rearrangements, and the results were checked against IGoR. A later analysis scored TCR-TCR, TCR-HLA and TCR-CMV co-occurrence with hypergeometric tests, applying a repertoire-size bias correction to TCR pairs. A later analysis estimated false discovery rates by permuting HLA or CMV assignments 20 times. In a later analysis, co-occurring TCRs were grouped with DBSCAN, and TCRdist sequence similarity was added when clustering was performed within HLA-allele-positive subsets. Repertoires with fewer than 30,000 or more than 120,000 public chains were left out of co-occurrence clustering, as were a handful of repertoires with anomalous nucleotide sharing. TCRdb holds this immuneACCESS table with in-frame rearrangements only. Some clones are missing; in checked studies, unresolved V genes explain under half, and the rest has no known cause. For V, J and clone size, that table is used; D and trimming come from the DNA. The sample yields about 140,000 clones; just under 85% were counted once. Around 3.9% of the sample is in the top ten clones.

The cohort was made up of hundreds of healthy bone marrow donors. At the time of sampling, every cohort member was nominally healthy, though immune exposures that went unrecorded were likely present. The donor tested CMV seropositive and was one of the 289 seropositive cohort members. Every donor gave a peripheral blood sample, and the peripheral blood mononuclear cells from that sample were used for TCR beta sequencing. The Qiagen DNeasy Blood Extraction Kit was used to extract genomic DNA from the blood cell samples. This record belongs to a study of cytomegalovirus exposure and HLA in healthy donors listed by TCRdb under 2017. In the study overall: An earlier analysis of several hundred of the donors reported 276 Gb of sequence data and 117 million unique TCR beta sequences obtained from around 190 million T cells. To predict cytomegalovirus infection status, the study combined high-throughput TCR immunosequencing, statistical association of individual TCRs with disease status, and machine learning. Among the 398 genotyped donors, 75% to 90% belonged to the genetic ancestry cluster associated with self-reported Caucasian donors. The number of typed donors differed by locus: roughly 629-630 for A, B, C, DRB1 and DQB1; 522 for DQA1; approximately 610 for DPA1; and roughly 490 for DPB1. In a later analysis, previously published TCR beta repertoires from 666 donors were re-analyzed and high-resolution HLA genotyping was added so that TCR occurrence patterns could be studied. Roughly five DR-DQ haplotypes were handled as single units for association and clustering because linkage in the cohort was strong. Besides the first cohort of roughly 660 subjects, a separate validation cohort made up of roughly 120 different subjects was used. An earlier analysis of 587 of the donors applied high-throughput TCR beta sequencing to assess whether each TCR beta V gene segment acted as functional or pseudogenic. The aim of the study was to test whether cataloging public T cell receptors could identify signatures of past pathogen exposure. Across about 370 genotyped donors of the cohort, an average of roughly 250,000 unique TCR beta nucleotide sequences per donor were sequenced, and roughly a sixth of those sequences were non-productive. All discovery cohort repertoires had been generated using a single sequencing platform. Donor age, sex, ethnicity and CMV serostatus were compiled alongside the repertoire data. Roughly 300 gigabases of sequencing data and 80 million or so unique TCR sequences were included in an early release covering 550 to 800 HLA-typed donors. The study profiled the T cell repertoires of under 850 subjects by immunosequencing and related them to cytomegalovirus serostatus. Class I and class II HLA loci were covered by the typing at four-digit resolution. In the later analysis, no new phenotypic data were used to find candidate immune exposures; instead, reliance was placed on TCR beta sequences and their occurrence across donors. A later genetic analysis used genome-wide SNP genotypes for about three fifths of the 666 donors, treating that subset as a discovery cohort.

What the research found in general, with its limitations: A further reported finding was that TCR beta sequences accurately predicted the HLA-A and HLA-B alleles for most subjects in the first cohort. In both the original and validation cohorts, the classifier was reported to diagnose cytomegalovirus status with high specificity and sensitivity. Because HLA typing was unavailable for some donors at each locus, only the typed subset was used in association tests. The 87-base-pair reads could not distinguish some IMGT-functional V segments, including TRBV6-2 and TRBV6-3, so those segments were excluded. When HLA alleles, especially DR and DQ, strongly co-occurred, attributing TCR associations to individual alleles was difficult. In an earlier analysis of about 600 of the donors, most TCR beta V segments appeared in productive rearrangements about 87% or about 30% of the time, broadly matching IMGT annotations. According to a later genetic analysis, donors in an Asian-associated ancestry cluster had fewer N-insertions in productive TCRs than the approximately 670-donor mean. A later analysis reported that several top co-occurrence clusters appeared linked to parvovirus B19, influenza, CMV and Epstein-Barr virus. A later analysis found that most CMV-associated TCR beta chains appeared HLA-restricted, with HLA associations seemingly driven largely by CMV exposure. The study gave a list of roughly 150 TCR beta chains associated with cytomegalovirus. Roughly 15 rarely observed V segments, including chromosome 9 orphons, were excluded from the earlier analysis of almost 600 of the donors because counts were too low. A later analysis found that TCR association rates varied across HLA loci, with DRB1 alleles showing the most associated TCRs and HLA-C alleles the fewest. In a later analysis, HLA-associated TCR beta chains were found to be more clonally expanded and to have lower generation probabilities than equally common non-associated chains. A later genetic analysis associated a missense DCLRE1C variant with V-gene and J-gene trimming of TCR beta chains, and an independent cohort replicated the association. In a later analysis, 16,951 TCR beta sequences were associated with specific HLA alleles at a false discovery rate of 0.05. Sequencing depth was assumed to be roughly uniform across donors in the presence/absence analyses, though that assumption may not hold. A cluster of highly shared sequence variants was judged likely to be a technical artifact of the sequencing pipeline. It was suggested by the authors that the approach could potentially be generalized to other disease states and immunological phenotypes. This cohort had only TCR beta chains sequenced, and the lack of alpha or paired-chain data limited which features could be detected. A few of the identified cytomegalovirus-associated TCR beta chains were confirmed in vitro to be specific for cytomegalovirus antigens. Across donors, most TCR sequences were observed very rarely, whereas some public TCRs were present in many individuals. Linkage disequilibrium might explain the correlated functional status among segregating V segments, but an unknown experimental factor could not be ruled out. CMV serostatus was the only immune exposure information available for the cohort.

This clonotype originated in a man aged 35-49 years in good health and CMV-seropositive. Sequencing used PBMCs. The chain is encoded by TRBV6-5 joined to TRBJ1-1, and perhaps TRBD1 as D gene, on 5 matching bases. The CDR3: CASSYTAGTEAFF. The bases read TGTGCCAGCAGTTACACGGCAGGGACTGAAGCTTTCTTT.